Detailed here is one T cell receptor (beta chain). This specimen belongs to a study of CD8 T cells in Susac syndrome. The germline V gene has CDR1 MNHEY and CDR2 SMNVEV (reference sequence). The junction had 7 bases not matched to a gene; V was cut back by 2 bases and J by 2 bases. CDR3 size: 17 residues. In blood CD8+ and CD4+ T cells, TCR beta underwent sequencing. The CD8+ and CD4+ T cells were negatively isolated, with the TEMRA cells enriched by FACS. Reverse transcription of roughly 0.45 to 1 ug RNA used random hexamers. TCR beta CDR3 was amplified by immunoSEQ covering 54 Vbeta and 13 Jbeta. TCRdb itself ran the immunoSEQ multiplex PCR reads through MiXCR, one entry per CDR3 protein. This table has about 140,000 distinct CDR3 sequences, approximately 95% appearing once.

Sequenced material: CD4+ T cells from PBMCs. The receptor comes from a human donor with multiple sclerosis. The V gene is TRBV27, the J gene TRBJ2-5; TRBD2 agrees at 11 bases. The chain's CDR3 is CASSLPGRLAGQETQYF. CDR3 coding DNA: TGTGCCAGCAGTTTACCAGGGCGACTAGCGGGACAAGAGACCCAGTACTTC.